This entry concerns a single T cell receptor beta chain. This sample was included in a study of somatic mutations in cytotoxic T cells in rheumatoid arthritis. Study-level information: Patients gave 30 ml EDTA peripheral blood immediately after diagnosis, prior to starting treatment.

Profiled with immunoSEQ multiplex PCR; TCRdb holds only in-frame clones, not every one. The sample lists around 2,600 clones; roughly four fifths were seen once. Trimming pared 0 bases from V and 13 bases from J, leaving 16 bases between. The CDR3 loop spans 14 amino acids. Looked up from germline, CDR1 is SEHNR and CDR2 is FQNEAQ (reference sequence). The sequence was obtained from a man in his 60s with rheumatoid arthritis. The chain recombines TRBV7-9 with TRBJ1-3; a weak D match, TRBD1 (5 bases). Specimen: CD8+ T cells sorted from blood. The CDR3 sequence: CASSLAGAGNMIYF. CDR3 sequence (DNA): TGTGCCAGCAGCTTAGCAGGGGCCGGAAACATGATATATTTT.